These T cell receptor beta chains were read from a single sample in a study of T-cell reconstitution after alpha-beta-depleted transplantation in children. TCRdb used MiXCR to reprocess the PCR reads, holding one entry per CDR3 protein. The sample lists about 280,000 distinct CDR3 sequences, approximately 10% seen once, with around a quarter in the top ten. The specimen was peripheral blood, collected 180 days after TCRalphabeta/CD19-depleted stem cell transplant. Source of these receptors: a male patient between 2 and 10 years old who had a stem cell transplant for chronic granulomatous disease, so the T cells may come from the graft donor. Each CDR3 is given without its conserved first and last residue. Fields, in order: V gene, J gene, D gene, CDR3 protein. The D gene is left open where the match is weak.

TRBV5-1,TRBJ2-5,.,ASSLALRTKAGTQETQY
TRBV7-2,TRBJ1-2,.,ASREGSNYGYT
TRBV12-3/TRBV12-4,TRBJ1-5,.,ASSLEGLLNQPQH
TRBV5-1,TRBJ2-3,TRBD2,ASSLAGLAGGKNTQY
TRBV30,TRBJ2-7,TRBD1,AWRKTGLWY
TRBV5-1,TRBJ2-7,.,ASSSVSGREQY
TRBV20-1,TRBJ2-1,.,SAPPPGNEQF
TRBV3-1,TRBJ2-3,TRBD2,ASSPWGGEVTDTQY
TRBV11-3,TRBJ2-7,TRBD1,ASSFGGTGEYEQY
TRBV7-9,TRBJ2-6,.,ASPLKSGANVLT
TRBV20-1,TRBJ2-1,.,SASHLVDYNEQF
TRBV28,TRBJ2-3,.,AARAGGVTDTQY
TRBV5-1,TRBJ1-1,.,ASSLVGGRNTEAF
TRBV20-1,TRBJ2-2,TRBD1,SARRDRAGELF
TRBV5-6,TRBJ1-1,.,ASSLGQANTEAF
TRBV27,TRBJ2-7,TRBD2,ASSPGGGFPYEQY
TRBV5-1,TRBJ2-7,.,TSSLGAPYEQY
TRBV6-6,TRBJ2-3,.,ASWDTDTQY
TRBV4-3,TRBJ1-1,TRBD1,ASSQNTRDRGSGTEAF
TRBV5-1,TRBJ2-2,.,ASSLAGANTAELL
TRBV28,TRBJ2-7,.,ASKPGGIQYEQY
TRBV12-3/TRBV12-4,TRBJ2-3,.,ASSPLGRDTQY
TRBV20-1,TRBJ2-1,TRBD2,SARKTSGRSNEQF
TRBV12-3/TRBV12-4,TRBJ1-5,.,ASSSWDVGDNHQPQH
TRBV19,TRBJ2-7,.,ASRGRDFYEQY
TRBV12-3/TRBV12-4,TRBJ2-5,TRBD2,ASSPRLAGVGQETQY
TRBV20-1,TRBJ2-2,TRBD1,SARDRDAWNTGELF
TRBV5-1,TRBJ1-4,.,ASSLATGSNEKLF
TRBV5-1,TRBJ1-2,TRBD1,ASSSHRGSSYGYT